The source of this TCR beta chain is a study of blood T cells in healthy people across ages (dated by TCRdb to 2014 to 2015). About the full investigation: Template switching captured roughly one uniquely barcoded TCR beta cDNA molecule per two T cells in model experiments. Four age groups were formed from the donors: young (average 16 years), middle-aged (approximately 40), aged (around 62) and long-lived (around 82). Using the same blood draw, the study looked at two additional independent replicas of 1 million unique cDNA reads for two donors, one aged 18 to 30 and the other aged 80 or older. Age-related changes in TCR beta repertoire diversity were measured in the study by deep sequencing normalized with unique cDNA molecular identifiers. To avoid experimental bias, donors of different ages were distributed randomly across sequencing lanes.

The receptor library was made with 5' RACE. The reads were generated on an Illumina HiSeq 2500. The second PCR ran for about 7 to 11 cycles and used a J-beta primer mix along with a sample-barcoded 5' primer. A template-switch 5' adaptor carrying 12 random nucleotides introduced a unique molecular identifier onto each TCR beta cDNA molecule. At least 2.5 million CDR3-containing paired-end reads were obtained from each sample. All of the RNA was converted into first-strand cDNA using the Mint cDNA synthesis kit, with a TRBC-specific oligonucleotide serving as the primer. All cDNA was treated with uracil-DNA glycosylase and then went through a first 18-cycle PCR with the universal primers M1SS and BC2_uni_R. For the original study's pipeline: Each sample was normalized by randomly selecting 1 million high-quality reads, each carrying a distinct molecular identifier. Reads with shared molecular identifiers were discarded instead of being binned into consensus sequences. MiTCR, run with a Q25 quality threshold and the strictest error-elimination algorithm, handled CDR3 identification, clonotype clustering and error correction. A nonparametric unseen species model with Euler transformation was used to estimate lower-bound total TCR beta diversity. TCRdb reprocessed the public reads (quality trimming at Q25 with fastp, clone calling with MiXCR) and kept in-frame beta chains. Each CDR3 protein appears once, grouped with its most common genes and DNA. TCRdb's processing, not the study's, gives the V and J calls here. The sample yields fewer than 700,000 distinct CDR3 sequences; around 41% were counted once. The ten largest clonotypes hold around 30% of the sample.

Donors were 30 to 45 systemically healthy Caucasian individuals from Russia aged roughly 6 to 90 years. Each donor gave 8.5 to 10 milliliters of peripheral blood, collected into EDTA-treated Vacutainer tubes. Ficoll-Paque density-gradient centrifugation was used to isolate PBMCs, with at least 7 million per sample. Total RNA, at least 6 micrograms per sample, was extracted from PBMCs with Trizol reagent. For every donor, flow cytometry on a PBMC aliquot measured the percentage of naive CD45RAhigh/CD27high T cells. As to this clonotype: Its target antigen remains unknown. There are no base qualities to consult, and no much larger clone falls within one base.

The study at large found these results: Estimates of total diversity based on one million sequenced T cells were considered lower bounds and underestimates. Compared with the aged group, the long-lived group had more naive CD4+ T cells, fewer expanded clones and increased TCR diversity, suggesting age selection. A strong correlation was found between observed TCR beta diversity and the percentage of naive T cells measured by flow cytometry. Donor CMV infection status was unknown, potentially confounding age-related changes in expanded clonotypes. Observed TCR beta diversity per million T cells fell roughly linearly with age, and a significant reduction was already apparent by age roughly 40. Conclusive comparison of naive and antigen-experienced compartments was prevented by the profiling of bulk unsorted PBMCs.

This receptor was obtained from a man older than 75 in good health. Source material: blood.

The DNA reads TGTGCCTTCGCGGCTAGCGTGGGGGATACGCAGTATTTT. It translates as CAFAASVGDTQYF. The sequence links TRBV7-9 to TRBJ2-3; the D gene is possibly TRBD2, with 6 bases matching. Taken from the germline V gene (reference sequence), the CDR1 and CDR2 loops are SEHNR and FQNEAQ. Trimming at the junction amounts to 11 bases on V and 6 bases on J, and the germline ends lie 18 bases apart. From the cysteine up to the phenylalanine, the CDR3 has a length of 13 residues. CDR3 DNA only is kept here, 39 bases in frame from base 1.